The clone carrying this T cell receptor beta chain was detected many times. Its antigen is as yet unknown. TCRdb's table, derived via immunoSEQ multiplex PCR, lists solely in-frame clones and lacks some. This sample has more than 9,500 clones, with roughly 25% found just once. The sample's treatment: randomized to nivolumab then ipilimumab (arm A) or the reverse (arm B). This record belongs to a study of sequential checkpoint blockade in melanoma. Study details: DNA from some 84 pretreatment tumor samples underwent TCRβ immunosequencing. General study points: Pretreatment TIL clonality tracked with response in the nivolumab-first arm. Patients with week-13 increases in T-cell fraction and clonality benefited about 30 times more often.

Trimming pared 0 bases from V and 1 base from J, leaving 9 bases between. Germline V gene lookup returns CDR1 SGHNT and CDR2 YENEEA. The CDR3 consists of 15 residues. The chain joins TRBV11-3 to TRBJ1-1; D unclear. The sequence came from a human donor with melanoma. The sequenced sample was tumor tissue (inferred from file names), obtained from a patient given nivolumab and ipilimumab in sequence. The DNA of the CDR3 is TGTGCCAGCAGCTTAGATCGGGTTTCGAACACTGAAGCTTTCTTT. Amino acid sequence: CASSLDRVSNTEAFF.